This T cell receptor (beta chain) was recovered during a study of blood T cell repertoires in COVID-19 (dated by TCRdb to 2018 to 2021). Describing the broader study: Samples from collaborators originated in the United States, Italy and Spain and spanned both the acute and convalescent phases of COVID-19. The material from the prospective study consisted of cDNA or gDNA derived from T cells, B-cell-depleted T cells, or PBMCs. The dataset comprised deeply sampled blood TCRbeta repertoires from subjects exposed to, actively infected with, or recovered from COVID-19. The repertoires were made available in a free public database intended to serve as a resource for research on the immune response to SARS-CoV-2. Samples came from the ongoing ImmuneRACE study (first 160 participants) plus 1,254 subjects from 6 global collaborators. A de-identified subject ID, COVID-19 status, age in years and sex were almost always included in the sample metadata. Where available, HLA class I and class II types were obtained from metadata supplied by the sample provider rather than from assay-based typing.

The paper's findings and limits, for the study overall: Clinical and demographic metadata were provided uncurated, with the amount varying by source and participant.

The immunoSEQ Assay, a bias-controlled multiplex PCR, was used to amplify TCRbeta CDR3 regions from genomic DNA. Processing in the source paper ran as follows. The number of nucleated cells in each sample was estimated by amplification of reference gene primers within the assay. To quantify the absolute abundance of each unique TCRbeta CDR3 rearrangement, sequence reads were collapsed and filtered. For each sample, productive Simpson clonality was calculated as the square root of Simpson's diversity index over productive rearrangements. TCRdb carries this immuneACCESS record with in-frame sequences only. Its versions omit some clonotypes, under half of them owing to an unresolved V gene in the studies checked, with the rest unexplained. D and trimming were read from the DNA, whereas the V and J calls and clone size are those reported in that table. The sample profile shows about 220,000 clones; 82% of them were found once. About 3.3% of the sample is in the top ten clones.

Participants in the prospective study were aged about 18 to 95 years, lived in under 30 United States geographic areas, and enrolled through a virtual design. In the prospective study, cohorts were assigned on the basis of participant-reported clinical history obtained from a screening survey and a study questionnaire. Recovered participants in ImmuneRACE Cohort 3 were defined as having two consecutive negative NP/OP PCR tests, clearance from a healthcare professional, or resolution of symptoms. Mobile phlebotomists in the prospective study collected whole blood, serum and a nasopharyngeal or oropharyngeal swab from every participant. Participants in the prospective study had the option to provide additional blood draws and questionnaires over an approximately 2-month period. Blood samples from the prospective study were shipped frozen or at room temperature prior to DNA extraction. This clone was recorded once. Which antigen it targets is not known. No per-base quality is available; no much larger clone lies one base away.

The sample consisted of PBMCs or T cells enriched from blood (not recorded which). The sequence came from a woman aged 55-70 years who had recovered from COVID-19.

DNA sequence: TGTGCCAGCAGCCAAGATGATATGCAGTCAGGGTCGGGCTACACCTTC. This sequence encodes CASSQDDMQSGSGYTF. The V and J segments used are TRBV3-1 (or the pseudogene TRBV3-2) and TRBJ1-2, and perhaps TRBD1 as D gene, on 5 matching bases. A distance of 19 bases separates the germline ends of V and J, which lose 0 bases and 8 bases respectively. According to the germline V gene (reference sequence), CDR1 reads LGHDT and CDR2 reads YNNKEL. Its CDR3 holds 16 amino acids, cysteine through phenylalanine. Only the CDR3 region is kept as DNA, spanning 48 bases read in frame from base 1.